This T cell receptor (beta chain) was observed in a study of blood T cells in healthy people across ages. Germline trimming cut 1 base from V and 2 bases from J; bases unmatched to any gene: 8. CDR1 is SGHRS and CDR2 is YFSETQ in the germline V gene. The CDR3 has 16 amino acids. Notes on this clonotype: What it binds is unknown.

Points from the study as a whole: Greater diversity and more naive CD4+ cells were seen in long-lived donors than in aged donors. With age, beta diversity per million T cells declined roughly linearly, significantly by approximately 40.

In each sample, at least 6.5 million PBMCs were isolated. Through a sample-barcoded 5' primer and a J-beta primer mix, a second PCR was run for 7 to 11 cycles. TCRdb used MiXCR to reprocess the 5' RACE reads, holding one entry per CDR3 protein. The profile covers roughly 720,000 distinct CDR3 sequences, with about 53% appearing a single time and around 41% taken by the ten largest. The sequenced material came from blood. The chain links TRBV5-1 to TRBJ2-7; TRBD2 matches 8 bases. This sequence originates from a man of 80 years or more in good health. CDR3 DNA sequence: TGCGCCAGCAGCTTGTCCCCAGCGGGAGAGCCCTACGAGCAGTACTTC. Translating gives CASSLSPAGEPYEQYF.